The 21 T cell receptor beta chains given below trace back to one sample, sequenced in a study of blood T cell repertoires in COVID-19. Libraries were prepared by immunoSEQ multiplex PCR; TCRdb keeps only in-frame clonotypes and omits some of them. Among 47,000 or so clones listed, 82% were seen once. Material for sequencing was peripheral blood. The receptors shown here come from a woman aged 60 to 75 with acute or convalescent COVID-19.

The CDR3 bases are TGTGCCAGCATAGACCACAGGGGGCCCATTACTTCACCCCTCCACTTT. It specifies CASIDHRGPITSPLHF. The chain couples TRBV6-6 to TRBJ1-6; 9 nucleotides match TRBD1. Germline V CDR1 and CDR2: MNHNY, SVGAGI (reference sequence). The length of the CDR3 is 16 residues. V trimming: 7 bases; J trimming: 9 bases; junction bases outside the gene matches: 13.

This rearrangement joins TRBV2 to TRBJ1-5; tentative D call: TRBD1 (6 bases). The CDR3 contains 14 residues. V was cut by 4 bases and J by 6 bases, with 13 bases left in between. Germline V CDR1 and CDR2: SNHLY, FYNNEI. In nucleotides, the CDR3 is TGTGCCAGCAGTGGGCAGGGGTTCGGTCAGCCCCAGCATTTT. Its translation: CASSGQGFGQPQHF.

In this sample, this clone turned up a few times. This chain links TRBV19 with TRBJ1-5; tentatively, D is TRBD1 (6 bases). Germline V CDR1 and CDR2: LNHDA, SQIVND (reference sequence). This CDR3 has 15 residues. The germline V and J ends were trimmed by 3 bases and 9 bases, with 18 bases remaining between them. CDR3 nucleotide sequence: TGTGCCAGTAGTATCTGGAATAGACAGGCCCGGCCCCAGCATTTT. It codes for CASSIWNRQARPQHF.

The chain combines TRBV3-1 (or the pseudogene TRBV3-2) with TRBJ2-1; 10 nucleotides line up with TRBD2. The CDR3 spans 15 residues. With 1 base clipped from V and 4 bases from J, the junction kept 1 base outside the gene matches. Germline loops: CDR1 LGHDT, CDR2 YNNKEL (reference sequence). CDR3 in DNA: TGTGCCAGCAGCCAAGTAGCGGGGGGATACAATGAGCAGTTCTTC. Its protein is CASSQVAGGYNEQFF.

The chain uses TRBV5-1 and TRBJ2-7; maybe TRBD1 (5 bases). The CDR3 runs to 13 residues. Germline CDR1 SGHRS, CDR2 YFSETQ. The V end lost 6 bases, the J end lost 1 base, and 11 bases lay between the germline ends. CDR3: CASIPPGSYEQYF. CDR3 coding DNA: TGCGCCAGCATCCCCCCAGGGTCCTACGAGCAGTACTTC.

The chain combines TRBV15 with TRBJ2-1; D uncertain. Germline CDR1 reads LNHNV; CDR2 reads YYDKDF (reference sequence). Trimming cost V 0 bases and J 10 bases, with 7 bases left between them. The CDR3 spans 12 residues. The CDR3 coding sequence is TGTGCCACCAGCAGAGATCTGACAGAGCAGTTCTTC. Translated, it gives CATSRDLTEQFF.

The chain couples TRBV5-1 to TRBJ1-2; the D gene is possibly TRBD1 (6 bases). With 4 bases removed from V and 4 bases from J, the gap between germline ends came to 14 bases. This CDR3 is 14 amino acids long. Germline assignment: CDR1 SGHRS and CDR2 YFSETQ. The DNA for the CDR3 is TGCGCCAGCAGCACGGATCCGACAGGCTATGGCTACACCTTC. This translates into CASSTDPTGYGYTF.

This clone was detected once. The CDR3 loop reads CASSSFRAGGTDTQYF. CDR3 nucleotides: TGTGCCAGCAGCTCCTTTCGAGCGGGGGGCACAGATACGCAGTATTTT. This chain connects TRBV11-2 to TRBJ2-3; 8 nucleotides agree with TRBD2. V lost 4 bases to trimming and J lost 1 base; unmatched junction nucleotides: 7. Germline lookup yields CDR1 SGHAT and CDR2 FQNNGV. The CDR3 is made up of 16 amino acids.

The chain recombines TRBV5-1 with TRBJ2-1; D call uncertain. CDR3 size: 13 residues. Looked up from germline, CDR1 is SGHRS and CDR2 is YFSETQ. Trimming pared 4 bases from V and 7 bases from J, leaving 12 bases between. The CDR3 reads CASSPANLNEQFF. The CDR3 DNA follows: TGCGCCAGCAGCCCAGCGAACTTGAATGAGCAGTTCTTC.

The rearrangement links TRBV5-1 to TRBJ2-3, with D unclear. The length of the CDR3 is 15 residues. V lost 2 bases and J 2 bases, leaving 12 bases between the germline ends. Germline CDR1 reads SGHRS; CDR2 reads YFSETQ. CDR3 coding DNA: TGCGCCAGCAGCTTAAGCACTTCTCACACAGATACGCAGTATTTT. It specifies CASSLSTSHTDTQYF.

The V call is TRBV9, the J call TRBJ1-3, with D tentatively TRBD1 (5 bases). CDR1 is SGDLS, CDR2 YYNGEE, per germline. V gave up 0 bases and J gave up 2 bases, with 12 bases separating them. The CDR3 is 16 residues long. The CDR3 coding sequence is TGTGCCAGCAGCGTAGGGCCGGAGGGGACTGGAAACACCATATATTTT. Residues: CASSVGPEGTGNTIYF.

This chain uses TRBV7-9 with TRBJ1-4; tentative D call: TRBD1 (6 bases). This CDR3 is built from 14 residues. V shed 3 bases and J shed 7 bases, with 12 bases lying between them. In germline, CDR1 is SEHNR, CDR2 FQNEAQ (reference sequence). CDR3 bases: TGTGCCAGCAGCTTCTCCAGGGGTAGTGAAAAACTGTTTTTT. It yields the protein CASSFSRGSEKLFF. Together with reference TRBV7-9 and TRBJ1-4, the CDR3 gives the full variable domain: DTGVSQNPRHKITKRGQNVTFRCDPISEHNRLYWYRQTLGQGPEFLTYFQNEAQLEKSRLLSDRFSAERPKGSFSTLEIQRTEQGDSAMYLCASSFSRGSEKLFFGSGTQLSVL.

This chain connects TRBV18 to TRBJ1-1; D may be TRBD1 (5 bases). This CDR3 is 14 amino acids long. In germline, CDR1 is KGHSH, CDR2 LQKENI. The V end was cut by 8 bases, the J end by 0 bases, with 13 bases between. The CDR3: CASTATDMNTEAFF. The DNA for the CDR3 is TGTGCCAGCACGGCGACAGACATGAACACTGAAGCTTTCTTT.

In this sample, this clone turned up once. The V and J genes are TRBV29-1 and TRBJ2-7, with 7 bases matching TRBD1. This CDR3 contains 12 residues. Germline V lookup: CDR1 SQVTM, CDR2 ANQGSEA. V shed 4 bases and J 12 bases; nucleotides not matched to a gene: 12. The CDR3 DNA reads as TGCAGCGTTGGTCTCCGGACAGGCTGGCGGTACTTC. Encoded protein: CSVGLRTGWRYF.

This clone was seen a single time. This rearrangement joins TRBV19 to TRBJ1-1; maybe TRBD1 (6 bases). The V and J ends lost 3 bases and 2 bases respectively, with 19 bases between them. The CDR3 is 17 amino acids. The germline V gene encodes CDR1 LNHDA and CDR2 SQIVND (reference sequence). The CDR3, as DNA: TGTGCCAGTAGTATGGATACAGGGCGGGTCGGAAACACTGAAGCTTTCTTT. Its protein is CASSMDTGRVGNTEAFF.

V is TRBV27 and J is TRBJ2-5; 15 bases fit TRBD2. Germline CDR1 and CDR2: MNHEY and SMNVEV (reference sequence). This CDR3 contains 18 residues. The V segment lost 7 bases and the J segment 2 bases; nucleotides outside the gene matches: 11. The CDR3: CASTRRGLAGGIQETQYF. The CDR3 DNA reads as TGTGCCAGCACCCGTAGAGGACTAGCGGGGGGGATACAAGAGACCCAGTACTTC.

The V call is TRBV18, the J call TRBJ1-6; 7 bases match TRBD1. V trimming: 6 bases; J trimming: 5 bases; junction bases outside the gene matches: 4. From germline, CDR1 is KGHSH and CDR2 LQKENI. This CDR3 is built from 14 residues. The CDR3 region has the DNA TGTGCCAGCTCCTCCCAGGGGGATAATTCACCCCTCCACTTT. It is translated as CASSSQGDNSPLHF.

The rearrangement links TRBV27 to TRBJ2-5; maybe TRBD1 (5 bases). Germline V CDR1 and CDR2: MNHEY, SMNVEV (reference sequence). CDR3 length: 23 amino acids. Trimming cost V 3 bases and J 1 base, with 36 bases left between them. CDR3 loop: CASSFPNCGREYRRGGFQETQYF. The CDR3 DNA reads as TGTGCCAGCAGTTTTCCTAACTGTGGCAGGGAATACCGAAGGGGTGGGTTCCAAGAGACCCAGTACTTC.

V is TRBV14 and J is TRBJ1-1; possible D gene TRBD1, 5 bases. Germline-derived CDR1 and CDR2 are SGHDN and FVKESK. This CDR3 has 17 residues. Trimming left V 0 bases short and J 4 bases short, with 18 bases between. The CDR3, as DNA: TGTGCCAGCAGCCAAGACAGGGCCCGGCCCGTCGGCACTGAAGCTTTCTTT. The encoded protein is CASSQDRARPVGTEAFF.

This chain links TRBV7-9 with TRBJ2-2; TRBD1 agrees at 9 bases. Germline V gene lookup returns CDR1 SEHNR and CDR2 FQNEAQ (reference sequence). This CDR3 comprises 15 residues. J was trimmed by 2 bases and V by 6 bases; bases with no gene match: 4. CDR3 sequence reads: CASSGQGFNTGELFF. For the CDR3, the DNA is TGTGCCAGCAGTGGACAGGGGTTCAACACCGGGGAGCTGTTTTTT.

In this sample, this clone turned up once. The J gene is TRBJ1-1, the V gene TRBV7-9, with D unresolved. Germline V gene sequence: CDR1 SEHNR, CDR2 FQNEAQ (reference sequence). Trimming stripped 5 bases from V and 8 bases from J, with 15 bases between. This CDR3 contains 13 residues. The CDR3, as DNA: TGTGCCAGCAGCATAGACGGAGCACTGGAAGCTTTCTTT. It is translated as CASSIDGALEAFF.